This is a list of T cell receptor beta chains from one sample in a study of cytomegalovirus exposure and HLA in healthy donors. Assay used: immunoSEQ multiplex PCR; TCRdb lists only in-frame clones, some missing. The sample contains roughly 100,000 clones, roughly 80% of which appear only once. Material for sequencing was PBMCs. The receptor set was obtained from a man aged 55 to 69 in good health and CMV-seronegative. Both conserved end residues are trimmed from each CDR3.

v_call: TRBV6-5; cdr3_aa: ASTRTGVTGELF
v_call: TRBV7-2; cdr3_aa: ASSFNTDTQY
v_call: TRBV6-5; cdr3_aa: ATSPRGVGNTIY
v_call: TRBV5-1; cdr3_aa: ASSLRTTNTEAF
v_call: TRBV5-1; cdr3_aa: ASSPGDSYNEQF
v_call: TRBV5-1; cdr3_aa: ASSRQGDTEAF
v_call: TRBV21-1; cdr3_aa: ASSKAASGGNKYNEQF
v_call: TRBV6-5; cdr3_aa: ASSGTGNIYEQY
v_call: TRBV6-1; cdr3_aa: ASIPGQGGQPQH
v_call: TRBV30; cdr3_aa: AWSSGLALQDTQY
v_call: TRBV5-8; cdr3_aa: ASSLAGTSGSTGELF
v_call: TRBV20-1; cdr3_aa: SAQGSYGYT
v_call: TRBV5-4; cdr3_aa: ASSPLTSGNEQF
v_call: TRBV15; cdr3_aa: ATSAKTGGWQPQH
v_call: TRBV2; cdr3_aa: ASRSDRHSNQPQH
v_call: TRBV28; cdr3_aa: ASSVQTGAGTEAF
v_call: TRBV5-1; cdr3_aa: ASSWPRNDRDTQY
v_call: TRBV6-4; cdr3_aa: ASKTGQGVTNEKLF
v_call: TRBV6-5; cdr3_aa: ASSQVRNQPQH
v_call: TRBV7-9; cdr3_aa: ASSPYRVKNIQY
v_call: TRBV5-1; cdr3_aa: ASSLQRGQETQY
v_call: TRBV2; cdr3_aa: ASRSRDSGHSNQPQH
v_call: TRBV7-9; cdr3_aa: ASSLVEINTGELF